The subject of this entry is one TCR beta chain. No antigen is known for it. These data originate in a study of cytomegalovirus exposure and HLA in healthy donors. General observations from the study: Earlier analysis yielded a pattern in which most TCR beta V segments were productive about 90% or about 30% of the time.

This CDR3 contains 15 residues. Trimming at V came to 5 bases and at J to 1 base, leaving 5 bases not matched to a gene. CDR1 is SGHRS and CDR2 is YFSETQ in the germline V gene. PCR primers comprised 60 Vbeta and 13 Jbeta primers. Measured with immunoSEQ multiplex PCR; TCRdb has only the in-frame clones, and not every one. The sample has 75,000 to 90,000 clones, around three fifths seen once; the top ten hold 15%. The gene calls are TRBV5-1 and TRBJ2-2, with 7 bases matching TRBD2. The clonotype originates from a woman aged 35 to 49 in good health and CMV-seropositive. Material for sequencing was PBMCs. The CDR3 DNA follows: TGCGCCAGCAGGGCAAGCGGGGTGAACACCGGGGAGCTGTTTTTT. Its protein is CASRASGVNTGELFF.